Described below is a single TCR beta chain sequence and its context. This entry is derived from a study of blood T cell repertoires in COVID-19. Study information: Samples representing acute and convalescent COVID-19 were sourced from the United States, Italy and Spain. The analysed material was cDNA or gDNA that came from T cells, B-cell-depleted T cells, or PBMCs.

Germline CDR1 is KGHDR and CDR2 is SFDVKD. J was trimmed by 4 bases and V by 4 bases; bases with no gene match: 7. The CDR3 covers 15 residues. Source study methods: Reference gene primer amplification gave nucleated cell count estimates. Method: immunoSEQ multiplex PCR; TCRdb's copy keeps in-frame clones and lacks some. V and J calls and clone size are as listed in that table; D and trimming were resolved from the DNA. Counted here are approximately 140,000 clones, 88% occurring once; the ten biggest clones make up about 1.6%. This TCR was recovered from a woman in her sixties with acute or convalescent COVID-19. The chain links TRBV24-1 to TRBJ1-2; 8 nucleotides align to TRBD1. Sample: peripheral blood. CDR3 DNA sequence: TGTGCCACCAGTGACCGGGACAGGCCGCCCTATGGCTACACCTTC. This codes for CATSDRDRPPYGYTF.